Here is one T cell receptor (beta chain) with its context. Its matching antigen is unknown. Germline trimming cut 6 bases from V and 2 bases from J; bases unmatched to any gene: 5. The length of the CDR3 is 15 residues. Per germline, CDR1 LNHDA and CDR2 SQIVND (reference sequence). PCR amplification relied on 60 Vbeta primers (plus 13 Jbeta primers). In the original workflow: Among the unique TCR beta chains that a later analysis counted, around 82 million in all, 10 million to 14 million were shared. Libraries were prepared by immunoSEQ multiplex PCR; TCRdb keeps only in-frame clonotypes and omits some of them. That table supplies the V and J calls and clone size; D and trimming were determined from the DNA. The sample has about 43,000 clones. This specimen comes from a study of cytomegalovirus exposure and HLA in healthy donors. Study observations and caveats: A later analysis linked a missense variant in DCLRE1C to the trimming of TCR beta V and J genes.

The sequenced sample consisted of PBMCs. The clonotype was recovered from a woman aged 25 to 39 in good health and CMV-seronegative. The genes are TRBV19 and TRBJ1-5; TRBD1 aligns across 9 bases. CDR3 loop: CASRGGQGGNQPQHF. In DNA, the CDR3 is TGTGCCAGTAGAGGGGGACAGGGCGGCAATCAGCCCCAGCATTTT.